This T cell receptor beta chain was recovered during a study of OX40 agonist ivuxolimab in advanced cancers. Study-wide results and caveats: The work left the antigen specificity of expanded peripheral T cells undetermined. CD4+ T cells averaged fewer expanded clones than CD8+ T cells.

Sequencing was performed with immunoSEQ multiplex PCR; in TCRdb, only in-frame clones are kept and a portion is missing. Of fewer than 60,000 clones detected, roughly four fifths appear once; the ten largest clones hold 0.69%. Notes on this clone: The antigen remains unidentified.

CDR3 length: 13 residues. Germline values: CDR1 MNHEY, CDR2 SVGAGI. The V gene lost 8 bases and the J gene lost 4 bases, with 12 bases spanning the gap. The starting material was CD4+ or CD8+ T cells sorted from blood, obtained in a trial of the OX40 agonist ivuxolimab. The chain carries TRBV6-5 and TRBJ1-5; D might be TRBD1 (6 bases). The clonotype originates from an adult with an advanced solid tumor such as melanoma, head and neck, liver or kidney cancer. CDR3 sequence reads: CASQDSENQPQHF. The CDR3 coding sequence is TGTGCCAGCCAGGACAGCGAAAATCAGCCCCAGCATTTT.